Presented here are 4 T cell receptor beta chains from one specimen sequenced in a study of CD8+ T cells in alopecia areata. RNA extraction was followed by reverse transcription into cDNA, which acted as the sequencing template. The data were produced by immunoSEQ multiplex PCR, yet TCRdb's version contains in-frame clones alone and is incomplete. The sample holds about 150,000 clones; roughly 64% are singletons and the top ten take 5% to 7%. The sample here was CD4+ T cells sorted from blood, taken at week 0. The receptors come from a human donor with alopecia areata.

In nucleotides, the CDR3 is TGTGCCAGCAGTGAAGGGTTCGACGGGGGGGTCTACGAGCAGTACTTC. The encoded protein is CASSEGFDGGVYEQYF. The chain joins TRBV2 to TRBJ2-7, with 8 bases identical to TRBD2. The germline gives CDR1 SNHLY, CDR2 FYNNEI. V was pared by 1 base and J by 3 bases, with 8 bases of the junction left unmatched. This CDR3 has 16 amino acids.

This clone was observed a handful of times. J is TRBJ2-2 and V is TRBV2; 9 positions match TRBD2. The junction had 5 bases not matched to a gene; V was cut back by 5 bases and J by 1 base. The CDR3 runs 16 residues. CDR1 and CDR2 (germline): SNHLY, FYNNEI. DNA for the CDR3: TGTGCCAGCAGTAAGACTAGCGGCGTGAACACCGGGGAGCTGTTTTTT. It translates to CASSKTSGVNTGELFF.

This chain connects TRBV2 to TRBJ2-5; D is unclear. Germline V CDR1 and CDR2: SNHLY, FYNNEI. The germline V and J ends were trimmed by 7 bases and 2 bases, with 5 bases remaining between them. This CDR3 region has 11 residues. Here the CDR3 reads CASKGQETQYF. CDR3 nucleotide sequence: TGTGCCAGCAAGGGACAAGAGACCCAGTACTTC.

The gene calls are TRBV18 and TRBJ2-5; 10 bases map to TRBD2. Germline V gene sequence: CDR1 KGHSH, CDR2 LQKENI. V dropped 0 bases and J dropped 1; count of bases not matched to a gene: 5. The CDR3 consists of 17 residues. The CDR3: CASSPPEQRGGQETQYF. CDR3 DNA: TGTGCCAGCTCACCACCGGAGCAGCGGGGGGGCCAAGAGACCCAGTACTTC.